This T cell receptor (beta chain) was retrieved from a study of T cell responses to AZD1222 COVID-19 vaccine. Findings and limits, study-wide: Researchers report vaccine-associated CD4 TCRs spanning spike, with dominance at 160-218 and 743-854. As reported, nearly half of all spike-specific TCRs target variant regions that are unmutated. Baseline antibody screening turned up just six seropositive AZD1222 recipients.

Germline values: CDR1 KGHSH, CDR2 LQKENI. The CDR3 loop spans 13 amino acids. V was clipped by 6 bases and J by 5 bases, with 13 bases between them. Turning to this clone: The antigen remains undetermined.

Clones were sequenced by immunoSEQ multiplex PCR, and TCRdb holds only the in-frame ones, with some missing. The sample has over 150,000 clones, roughly nine tenths seen once. The chain uses TRBV18 and TRBJ1-2; D is ambiguous. The source is an adult in good health. The material sequenced was peripheral blood, taken on day 0 of AZD1222 vaccination. CDR3 nucleotides: TGTGCCAGCTCCCCCGGTTCGGGATATGGCTACACCTTC. The encoded protein is CASSPGSGYGYTF.